This T cell receptor beta chain was captured in a study of CD4 T cells in relation to SARS-CoV-2 and coronaviruses. Background on the study: Patient ages ranged from about 20 to 80, median 38. Study observations and caveats: In roughly two thirds of donors, memory CD4+ clonotypes crossrecognized SARS-CoV-2 and at least one common cold coronavirus spike.

CD4 enrichment then naive enrichment separated naive from memory CD4+ cells. Points on this clone: Its antigen is as yet unknown.

Method: immunoSEQ multiplex PCR; TCRdb's copy keeps in-frame clones and lacks some. There are 37,000 or so clones in the sample; approximately 85% occur only once, and over 3% lies in the top ten. The germline V gene has CDR1 LNHDA and CDR2 SQIVND (reference sequence). J was trimmed by 4 bases and V by 3 bases; bases with no gene match: 11. CDR3 length: 16 residues. This chain connects TRBV19 to TRBJ2-5; 7 bases agree with TRBD1. The sample was memory CD4+ T cells from PBMCs. The sequence derives from an adult with COVID-19. CDR3 protein: CASSIGGSSGGETQYF. CDR3 in DNA: TGTGCCAGTAGTATCGGTGGGAGCTCAGGGGGAGAGACCCAGTACTTC.